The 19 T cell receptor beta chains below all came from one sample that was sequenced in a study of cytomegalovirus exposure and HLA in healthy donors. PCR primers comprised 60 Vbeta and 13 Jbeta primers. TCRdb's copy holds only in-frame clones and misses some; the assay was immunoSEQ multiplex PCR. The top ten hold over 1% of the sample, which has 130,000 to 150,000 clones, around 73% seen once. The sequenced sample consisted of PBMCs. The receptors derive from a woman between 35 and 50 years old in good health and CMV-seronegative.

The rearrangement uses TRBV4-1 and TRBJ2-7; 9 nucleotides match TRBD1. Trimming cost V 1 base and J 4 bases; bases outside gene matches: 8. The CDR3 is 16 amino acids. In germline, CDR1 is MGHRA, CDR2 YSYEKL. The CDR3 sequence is CASSQGGTGFMYEQYF. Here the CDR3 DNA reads TGCGCCAGCAGCCAAGGTGGGACAGGGTTTATGTACGAGCAGTACTTC.

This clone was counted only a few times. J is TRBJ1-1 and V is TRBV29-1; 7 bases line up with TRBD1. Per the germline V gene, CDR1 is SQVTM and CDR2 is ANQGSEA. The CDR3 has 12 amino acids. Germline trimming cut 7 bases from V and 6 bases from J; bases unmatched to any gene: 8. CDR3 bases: TGCAGCGGTCGACAGGGTACACCTGAAGCTTTCTTT. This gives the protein CSGRQGTPEAFF.

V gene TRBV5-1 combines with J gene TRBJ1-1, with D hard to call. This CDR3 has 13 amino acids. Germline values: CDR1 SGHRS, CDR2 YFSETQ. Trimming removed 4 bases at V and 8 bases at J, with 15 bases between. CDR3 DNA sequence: TGCGCCAGCAGCCGTGGCGAGGTCCCCGAAGCTTTCTTT. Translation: CASSRGEVPEAFF.

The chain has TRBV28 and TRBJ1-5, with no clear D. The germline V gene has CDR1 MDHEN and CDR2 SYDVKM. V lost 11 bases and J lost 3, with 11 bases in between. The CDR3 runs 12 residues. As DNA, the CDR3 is TGTGCCGCTGGAGGCCTCAATCAGCCCCAGCATTTT. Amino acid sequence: CAAGGLNQPQHF.

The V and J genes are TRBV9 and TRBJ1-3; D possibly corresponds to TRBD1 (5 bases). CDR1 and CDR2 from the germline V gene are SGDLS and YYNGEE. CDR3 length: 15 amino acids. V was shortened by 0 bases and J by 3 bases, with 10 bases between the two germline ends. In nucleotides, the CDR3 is TGTGCCAGCAGCGTAGGGGCGGGGGTTGGAAACACCATATATTTT. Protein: CASSVGAGVGNTIYF.

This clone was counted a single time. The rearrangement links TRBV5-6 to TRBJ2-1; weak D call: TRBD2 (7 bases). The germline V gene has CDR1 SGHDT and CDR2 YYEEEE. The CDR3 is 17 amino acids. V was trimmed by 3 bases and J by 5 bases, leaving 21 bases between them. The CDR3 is CASSWTAGRGGDNEQFF. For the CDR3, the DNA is TGTGCCAGCAGCTGGACCGCAGGGAGAGGGGGGGACAATGAGCAGTTCTTC.

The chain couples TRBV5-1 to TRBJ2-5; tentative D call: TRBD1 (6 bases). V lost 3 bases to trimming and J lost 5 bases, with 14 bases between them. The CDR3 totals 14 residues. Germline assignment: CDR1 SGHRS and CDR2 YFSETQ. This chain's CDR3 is CASSSTRGRETQYF. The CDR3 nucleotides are TGCGCCAGCAGCTCCACCAGGGGACGGGAGACCCAGTACTTC.

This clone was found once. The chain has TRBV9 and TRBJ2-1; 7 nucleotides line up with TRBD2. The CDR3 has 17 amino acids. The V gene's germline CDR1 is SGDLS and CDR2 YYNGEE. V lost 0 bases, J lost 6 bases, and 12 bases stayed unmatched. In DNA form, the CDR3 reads TGTGCCAGCAGCGTAGACCCAGCGGGGATTTTGGGCAATGAGCAGTTCTTC. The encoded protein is CASSVDPAGILGNEQFF.

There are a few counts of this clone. The CDR3 DNA reads TGTGCCAGCAGCTTGCGGCAGGGGGAGTCCGGCTACACCTTC. It is translated as CASSLRQGESGYTF. This chain connects TRBV5-6 to TRBJ1-2; TRBD1 agrees at 7 bases. CDR3 length: 14 residues. V shed 1 base, J shed 8 bases, and the junction held 8 bases outside the gene matches. In germline, CDR1 is SGHDT, CDR2 YYEEEE.

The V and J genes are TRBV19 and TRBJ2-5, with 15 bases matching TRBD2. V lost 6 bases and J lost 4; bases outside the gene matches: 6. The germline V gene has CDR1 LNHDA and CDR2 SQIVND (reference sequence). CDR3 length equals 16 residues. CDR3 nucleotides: TGTGCCAGTAGCGGACTAGCGGGGGGGCTTGGAGAGACCCAGTACTTC. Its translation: CASSGLAGGLGETQYF.

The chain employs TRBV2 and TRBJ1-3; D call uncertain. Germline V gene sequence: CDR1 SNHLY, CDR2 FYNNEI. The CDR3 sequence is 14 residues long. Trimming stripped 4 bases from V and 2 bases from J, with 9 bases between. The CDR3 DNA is TGTGCCAGCAGTGTTGAGTCTCCTGGAAACACCATATATTTT. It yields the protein CASSVESPGNTIYF.

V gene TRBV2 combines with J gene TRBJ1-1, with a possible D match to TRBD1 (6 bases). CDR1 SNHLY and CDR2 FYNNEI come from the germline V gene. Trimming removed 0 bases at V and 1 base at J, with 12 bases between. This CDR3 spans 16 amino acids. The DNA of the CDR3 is TGTGCCAGCAGTGAAGCCCCAGGGGTTCAGAACACTGAAGCTTTCTTT. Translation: CASSEAPGVQNTEAFF.

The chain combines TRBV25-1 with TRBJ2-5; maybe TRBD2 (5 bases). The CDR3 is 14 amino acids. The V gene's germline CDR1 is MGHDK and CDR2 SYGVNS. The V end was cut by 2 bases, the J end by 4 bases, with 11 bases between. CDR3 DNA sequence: TGTGCCAGCAGTGAAAAAAGTCGGGGAGAGACCCAGTACTTC. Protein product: CASSEKSRGETQYF. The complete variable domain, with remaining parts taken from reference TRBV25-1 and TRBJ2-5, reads EADIYQTPRYLVIGTGKKITLECSQTMGHDKMYWYQQDPGMELHLIHYSYGVNSTEKGDLSSESTVSRIRTEHFPLTLESARPSHTSQYLCASSEKSRGETQYFGPGTRLLVL.

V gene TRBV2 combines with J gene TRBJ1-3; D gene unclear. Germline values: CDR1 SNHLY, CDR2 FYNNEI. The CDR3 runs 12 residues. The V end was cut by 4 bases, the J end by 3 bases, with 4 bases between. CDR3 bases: TGTGCCAGCAGTGCCCTTGGAAACACCATATATTTT. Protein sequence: CASSALGNTIYF.

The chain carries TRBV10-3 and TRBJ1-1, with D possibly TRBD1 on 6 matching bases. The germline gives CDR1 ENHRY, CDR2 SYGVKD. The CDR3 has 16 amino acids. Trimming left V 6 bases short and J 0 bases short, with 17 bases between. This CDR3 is CAIRPTGTAMNTEAFF. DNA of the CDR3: TGTGCCATCAGACCGACAGGAACTGCAATGAACACTGAAGCTTTCTTT.

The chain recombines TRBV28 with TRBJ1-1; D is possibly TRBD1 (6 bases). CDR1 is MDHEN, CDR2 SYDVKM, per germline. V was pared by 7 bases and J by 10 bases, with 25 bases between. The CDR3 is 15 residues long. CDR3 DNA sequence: TGTGCCAGCAACCTTGGACAGAGTTGGAGTCTTGGAGCTTTCTTT. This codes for CASNLGQSWSLGAFF.

Here the CDR3 reads CASSLGETGGLGETQYF. The CDR3 DNA sequence: TGTGCCAGCAGCTTAGGCGAGACAGGGGGCCTTGGAGAGACCCAGTACTTC. The chain couples TRBV7-2 to TRBJ2-5; TRBD1 aligns across 10 bases. CDR1 SGHTA and CDR2 FQGNSA come from the germline V gene. The CDR3 spans 17 residues. Trimming removed 1 base from V and 4 bases from J; junction bases left unmatched: 9.

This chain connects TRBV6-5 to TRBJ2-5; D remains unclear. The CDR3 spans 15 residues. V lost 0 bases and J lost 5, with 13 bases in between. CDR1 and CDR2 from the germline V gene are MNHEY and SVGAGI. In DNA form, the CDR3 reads TGTGCCAGCAGTTACTCGACTGCCCACTCCGAGACCCAGTACTTC. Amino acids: CASSYSTAHSETQYF.

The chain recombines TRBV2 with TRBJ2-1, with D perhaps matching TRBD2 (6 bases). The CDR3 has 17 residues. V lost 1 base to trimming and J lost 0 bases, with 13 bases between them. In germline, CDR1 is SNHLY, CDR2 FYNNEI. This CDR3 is CASSEELAATSYNEQFF. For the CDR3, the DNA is TGTGCCAGCAGTGAAGAATTAGCGGCAACCTCCTACAATGAGCAGTTCTTC.